The 8 T cell receptor beta chains in this list originate from one sample, sequenced in a study of radiotherapy plus CTLA-4 blockade in lung cancer (dated by TCRdb to 2017 to 2018). Libraries came from the immunoSEQ multiplex PCR assay. TCRdb stores this immuneACCESS table with in-frame sequences only. Part of the clones is absent; in the studies checked, under half of the shortfall reflects unresolved V genes, and no reason is known for the rest. The sample table records approximately 85,000 clones; about four fifths of these occur just once. Of the sample, less than 15% falls within the top ten clones. The sequenced sample was peripheral blood, obtained from a patient treated with radiotherapy plus ipilimumab. The origin of the receptors is a human donor with non-small cell lung cancer that progressed on radiotherapy plus ipilimumab.

J is TRBJ1-1 and V is TRBV30; D is unclear. V gave up 0 bases and J gave up 4 bases, with 6 bases separating them. Germline V lookup: CDR1 GTSNPN, CDR2 SVGIG (reference sequence). This CDR3 is built from 12 residues. The CDR3 DNA sequence: TGTGCCTGGAGTGTATCGCCCACTGAAGCTTTCTTT. Encoded protein: CAWSVSPTEAFF.

This chain connects TRBV2 to TRBJ2-7; D gene uncertain. V was clipped by 4 bases and J by 12 bases, with 19 bases between them. CDR3 length: 13 residues. The V gene's germline CDR1 is SNHLY and CDR2 FYNNEI. CDR3 in DNA: TGTGCCAGCAGTGCAACTCCAGGAACAGATCGGTACTTC. This translates into CASSATPGTDRYF.

The chain has TRBV7-2 and TRBJ1-2, with 7 nucleotides matching TRBD1. Germline assignment: CDR1 SGHTA and CDR2 FQGNSA. With V trimmed by 3 bases and J by 0 bases, 4 bases remained unmatched. This CDR3 has 15 amino acids. CDR3 sequence (DNA): TGTGCCAGCAGCTTGACGACAGGGTCTAACTATGGCTACACCTTC. It translates to CASSLTTGSNYGYTF.

The chain uses TRBV27 and TRBJ1-1; 7 bases align to TRBD1. The CDR3 is made up of 17 amino acids. V lost 6 bases, J lost 1 base, and 14 bases stayed unmatched. Germline CDR1 reads MNHEY; CDR2 reads SMNVEV (reference sequence). This CDR3 is CASSRRQGVVWNTEAFF. The CDR3 DNA is TGTGCCAGCAGCCGGCGGCAGGGGGTAGTATGGAACACTGAAGCTTTCTTT.

The rearrangement links TRBV6-5 to TRBJ2-7; 10 bases are shared with TRBD2. V shed 5 bases, J shed 2 bases, and the junction held 0 bases outside the gene matches. The CDR3 is 13 residues long. Germline CDR1 MNHEY, CDR2 SVGAGI. The CDR3 loop is CASSTSGAYEQYF. The CDR3 region has the DNA TGTGCCAGCAGTACTAGCGGGGCCTACGAGCAGTACTTC.

The chain combines TRBV7-9 with TRBJ1-1, with 9 nucleotides matching TRBD1. The CDR3 sequence is 16 residues long. Unmatched junction bases numbered 9, after V lost 3 bases and J lost 4 bases. The germline CDR1 and CDR2 sequences are SEHNR and FQNEAQ (reference sequence). CDR3 nucleotide sequence: TGTGCCAGCAGCTTCACCGGGACAGGGAAGTCCACTGAAGCTTTCTTT. Protein: CASSFTGTGKSTEAFF.

The V and J genes are TRBV29-1 and TRBJ2-7; D could derive from TRBD1 or TRBD2 (5 bases each). Trimming stripped 4 bases from V and 8 bases from J, with 12 bases between. Germline CDR1 is SQVTM and CDR2 is ANQGSEA. The CDR3 has 11 residues. As DNA, the CDR3 is TGCAGCGTTGTTGACGGGGCCCAGCAGTACTTC. Amino acid sequence: CSVVDGAQQYF.

This clone was counted once. The CDR3 protein is CAWSVPGRDQYF. The DNA for the CDR3 is TGTGCCTGGAGTGTACCGGGTCGGGATCAGTATTTT. The J gene is TRBJ2-3, the V gene TRBV30; D perhaps matches TRBD2 (5 bases). Germline V gives CDR1 GTSNPN, CDR2 SVGIG (reference sequence). V lost 0 bases to trimming and J lost 12 bases, with 13 bases between them. This CDR3 is built from 12 residues.